This entry lists 9 T cell receptor beta chains sequenced from one sample in a study of blood T cells in healthy people across ages. Then a second PCR, running roughly 7 to 11 cycles, was carried out with a sample-barcoded 5' primer and a J-beta primer mix. One entry per CDR3 protein, called by TCRdb with MiXCR from the 5' RACE reads. The table records about 1.6 million distinct CDR3 sequences, roughly 30% of them present only once. Sequenced sample: blood. The receptors come from a woman in her 30s in good health.

The V and J genes are TRBV28 and TRBJ2-7; D uncertain. The CDR3 extends over 13 amino acids. Per germline, CDR1 MDHEN and CDR2 SYDVKM. V shed 3 bases and J shed 6 bases, with 12 bases lying between them. The CDR3 nucleotides are TGTGCCAGCAGTTTGGGTAGGCTTCGCGAGCAGTACTTC. Translation: CASSLGRLREQYF.

This clonotype has only a few counts. V gene TRBV5-6 combines with J gene TRBJ1-1; possible D gene TRBD1, 6 bases. CDR1 is SGHDT and CDR2 is YYEEEE in the germline V gene. This CDR3 has 18 residues. Trimming shortened V by 4 bases and J by 4 bases, and 26 bases separated the two germline ends. CDR3 in amino acids: CASSRSSGTGFGGTEAFF. The DNA for the CDR3 is TGTGCCAGCAGCCGTAGTTCCGGTACAGGGTTTGGGGGCACTGAAGCTTTCTTT.

This clonotype has just a few counts. This rearrangement joins TRBV7-7 to TRBJ2-1; maybe TRBD2 (5 bases). Germline V CDR1 and CDR2: SSHAT, FNYEAQ (reference sequence). The CDR3 extends over 14 amino acids. V lost 1 base and J lost 6, with 10 bases in between. The CDR3 spells CASSLGLDSNEQFF. CDR3 nucleotide sequence: TGTGCCAGCAGCTTAGGGTTGGACTCCAATGAGCAGTTCTTC.

V usage is TRBV6-5 and J usage is TRBJ2-1; possibly TRBD1 or TRBD2 for D (7 bases each). The CDR3 covers 18 residues. V was pared by 0 bases and J by 4 bases, with 19 bases between. The germline CDR1 and CDR2 sequences are MNHEY and SVGAGI. CDR3 amino acids: CASSYSIRGRGKYNEQFF. In DNA, the CDR3 is TGTGCCAGCAGTTACTCGATAAGGGGGCGGGGGAAGTACAATGAGCAGTTCTTC.

V is TRBV5-6 and J is TRBJ2-7; 8 bases are a match to TRBD2. V shed 3 bases and J 9 bases; nucleotides not matched to a gene: 11. Germline CDR1 and CDR2: SGHDT and YYEEEE. CDR3 length: 14 residues. The CDR3: CASSSGTRPFAQYF. Here the CDR3 DNA reads TGTGCCAGCAGCTCAGGGACTAGGCCTTTCGCGCAGTACTTC.

There are a few counts of this clonotype. The rearrangement uses TRBV11-1 and TRBJ2-5; D is uncertain. V shed 6 bases and J shed 5 bases, with 16 bases lying between them. The CDR3 runs 14 residues. Germline V gives CDR1 SGHAT, CDR2 FQDESV (reference sequence). The CDR3 sequence is CASSQDSSLETQYF. The CDR3 nucleotides read TGTGCCAGCAGTCAGGATAGTTCCCTGGAGACCCAGTACTTC.

This clonotype appeared a few times. The J gene is TRBJ2-7, the V gene TRBV7-9; TRBD1 matches 9 bases. V gave up 1 base and J gave up 2 bases; unmatched junction bases: 3. The V gene's germline CDR1 is SEHNR and CDR2 FQNEAQ (reference sequence). This CDR3 has 15 amino acids. Here the CDR3 reads CASSLDRDRAYEQYF. The CDR3 nucleotides read TGTGCCAGCAGCTTAGACCGGGACAGGGCCTACGAGCAGTACTTC.

This clonotype was found a few times. This sequence joins TRBV2 and TRBJ2-5; TRBD1 might be the D (5 bases). Germline V gene sequence: CDR1 SNHLY, CDR2 FYNNEI. V lost 7 bases to trimming and J lost 1 base, with 10 bases between them. CDR3 length: 13 residues. As DNA, the CDR3 is TGTGCCAGCACCCTAGACAGCCAAGAGACCCAGTACTTC. It is translated as CASTLDSQETQYF. The full variable domain, with the rest looked up from reference TRBV2 and TRBJ2-5, is EPEVTQTPSHQVTQMGQEVILRCVPISNHLYFYWYRQILGQKVEFLVSFYNNEISEKSEIFDDQFSVERPDGSNFTLKIRSTKLEDSAMYFCASTLDSQETQYFGPGTRLLVL.

This rearrangement joins TRBV5-1 to TRBJ1-2, with D perhaps matching TRBD1 (5 bases). The V and J ends lost 6 bases and 5 bases respectively, with 17 bases between them. CDR1 is SGHRS, CDR2 YFSETQ, per germline. This CDR3 spans 14 amino acids. CDR3: CASTKWAWGYGYTF. CDR3 sequence (DNA): TGCGCCAGCACTAAATGGGCCTGGGGGTATGGCTACACCTTC.